This is a list of T cell receptor beta chains from one sample in a study of blood T cell repertoires in COVID-19. Measured with immunoSEQ multiplex PCR; TCRdb has only the in-frame clones, and not every one. Of around 270,000 clones detected, approximately 92% appear once; the ten largest clones hold roughly 2.7%. The sequenced sample consisted of peripheral blood. The source of these receptors is a person aged 18-29 years with COVID-19, enrolled during active disease. CDR3s include the opening cysteine and the closing phenylalanine or tryptophan. Fields, in order: J gene, V gene, CDR3 protein.

J: TRBJ2-1
V: TRBV11-2
CDR3: CASSLGLAGVVVNEQFF

J: TRBJ1-5
V: TRBV24-1
CDR3: CATSDQPKQGSNQPQHF

J: TRBJ2-5
V: TRBV6-4
CDR3: CASSSSGGGRGQETQYF

J: TRBJ2-7
V: TRBV19
CDR3: CASSIVAGSYEQYF

J: TRBJ2-4
V: TRBV24-1
CDR3: CATSNGVVGGNIQYF

J: TRBJ1-2
V: TRBV19
CDR3: CASSIGTGVGSYTF

J: TRBJ1-2
V: TRBV27
CDR3: CASSFMAGGYYGYTF

J: TRBJ2-7
V: TRBV11-3
CDR3: CASSSGIGHEQYF

J: TRBJ2-7
V: TRBV7-9
CDR3: CASSLTGGYEQYF

J: TRBJ2-2
V: TRBV2
CDR3: CASSGTGERTGELFF

J: TRBJ1-1
V: TRBV6-5
CDR3: CASTQFEGNTEAFF

J: TRBJ2-3
V: TRBV4-2
CDR3: CASSQVLRDRVTDTQYF

J: TRBJ2-3
V: TRBV6-5
CDR3: CASSGSTDTQYF

J: TRBJ2-7
V: TRBV4-1
CDR3: CASSQEGAYYEQYF

J: TRBJ2-1
V: TRBV25-1
CDR3: CASSEWTSNDNEQFF

J: TRBJ1-5
V: TRBV21-1
CDR3: CASSKEGRGDNQPQHF

J: TRBJ1-4
V: TRBV5-1
CDR3: CATDPGGFREKLFF

J: TRBJ2-2
V: TRBV27
CDR3: CASSLQGTSGRDTGELFF

J: TRBJ2-7
V: TRBV18
CDR3: CASSPQGRSYEQYF

J: TRBJ1-3
V: TRBV19
CDR3: CASRPGTANSGNTIYF

J: TRBJ1-1
V: TRBV7-8
CDR3: CASSSGTGLAEAFF

J: TRBJ1-1
V: TRBV19
CDR3: CARNTGVADTEAFF

J: TRBJ1-2
V: TRBV4-1
CDR3: CASSHGTGQDYGYTF

J: TRBJ1-1
V: TRBV10-2
CDR3: CASSESGQGSEAFF

J: TRBJ2-3
V: TRBV27
CDR3: CASSLWLGDTQYF

J: TRBJ2-2
V: TRBV5-1
CDR3: CASSSSTGTGGPGELFF

J: TRBJ1-4
V: TRBV5-1
CDR3: CASSSFSGSTNEKLFF

J: TRBJ1-4
V: TRBV10-1
CDR3: CASSESSGEKLFF

J: TRBJ1-2
V: TRBV30
CDR3: CAWSGAGSNYGYTF

J: TRBJ1-1
V: TRBV24-1
CDR3: CATSENRGREAFF

J: TRBJ1-5
V: TRBV2
CDR3: CASGAYGQGGQPQHF

J: TRBJ2-1
V: TRBV29-1
CDR3: CSVTGGPGYEQFF

J: TRBJ1-3
V: TRBV3-1/TRBV3-2
CDR3: CASSLTGDGNTIYF

J: TRBJ1-1
V: TRBV10-3
CDR3: CAISVGGTGARNRNTEAFF

J: TRBJ1-4
V: TRBV30
CDR3: CAWSATVTGEKLFF

J: TRBJ2-3
V: TRBV13
CDR3: CASSARTGASTDTQYF

J: TRBJ1-2
V: TRBV4-2
CDR3: CASTESTTGGGYTF

J: TRBJ1-1
V: TRBV10-1
CDR3: CASGQGTEAFF

J: TRBJ1-1
V: TRBV28
CDR3: CASSLGTGLEAFF

J: TRBJ1-2
V: TRBV6-5
CDR3: CASSDAISYGYTF

J: TRBJ2-3
V: TRBV9
CDR3: CASSAGGSDTQYF

J: TRBJ2-7
V: TRBV5-1
CDR3: CASSPGDRAYEQYF

J: TRBJ1-2
V: TRBV9
CDR3: CASSVGGETNYGYTF

J: TRBJ1-1
V: TRBV25-1
CDR3: CASSARTGNMNTEAFF

J: TRBJ1-1
V: TRBV27
CDR3: CASSPGQGAPDTEAFF